This T cell receptor (beta chain) was found in a study of CD39 and CD103 CD8 tumor-infiltrating T cells. The data were produced by immunoSEQ multiplex PCR, yet TCRdb's version contains in-frame clones alone and is incomplete. The data show about 2,400 clones, 55% to 75% seen once. Sequencing was performed on CD39- CD103- CD8+ T cells sorted from the tumor. Indicated subset: CD103-CD39- double-negative CD45RA- CD8 T cells. This TCR was sampled from a human donor with head and neck squamous cell carcinoma.

The CDR3: CASSIMVGVVNQPQHF. CDR3 nucleotide sequence: TGTGCCAGTAGTATAATGGTAGGGGTGGTAAACCAGCCCCAGCATTTT. This rearrangement joins TRBV19 to TRBJ1-5; perhaps TRBD1 as D (5 bases). Germline V gene sequence: CDR1 LNHDA, CDR2 SQIVND (reference sequence). The CDR3 spans 16 residues. The germline V and J ends were trimmed by 2 bases and 7 bases, with 18 bases remaining between them.